Presented here are 27 T cell receptor beta chains from one specimen sequenced in a study of blood T cell repertoires in COVID-19. Using immunoSEQ multiplex PCR, the repertoire was profiled, and TCRdb retains in-frame clones only, with some absent. The table records 310,000 or so clones, approximately 86% of them present only once. Source material: peripheral blood. The receptors originated from a woman aged 25 to 39 who had recovered from COVID-19.

The genes are TRBV30 and TRBJ2-7; D possibly corresponds to TRBD2 (5 bases). The CDR3 runs 13 residues. Trimming took 2 bases from V and 7 from J, leaving 15 bases between them. Per the germline V gene, CDR1 is GTSNPN and CDR2 is SVGIG (reference sequence). The CDR3 loop reads CAWSQTLPGEQYF. DNA of the CDR3: TGTGCCTGGAGTCAAACCCTTCCGGGGGAGCAGTACTTC.

The chain carries TRBV2 and TRBJ2-3; TRBD2 agrees at 10 bases. Germline CDR1 SNHLY, CDR2 FYNNEI. V gave up 3 bases and J gave up 6 bases; unmatched junction bases: 6. The CDR3 totals 15 residues. In DNA, the CDR3 is TGTGCCAGCAGTGAGGGTCTAGCGGGAGTCGATACGCAGTATTTT. It yields the protein CASSEGLAGVDTQYF.

This sequence joins TRBV6-6 and TRBJ2-5; D gene unclear. The CDR3 is 15 amino acids. Between the trimmed V and J ends, which lost 1 base and 1 base, there was a span of 10 bases. CDR1 MNHNY and CDR2 SVGAGI come from the germline V gene (reference sequence). The CDR3 DNA follows: TGTGCCAGCAGTTACTTCTACTCGAGCCAAGAGACCCAGTACTTC. It specifies CASSYFYSSQETQYF.

CDR3 region: CASSPGTGIDTGELFF. The CDR3 DNA sequence: TGCGCCAGCAGCCCTGGGACAGGAATTGACACCGGGGAGCTGTTTTTT. This chain connects TRBV5-1 to TRBJ2-2; TRBD1 matches 8 bases. The length of the CDR3 is 16 residues. Looked up from germline, CDR1 is SGHRS and CDR2 is YFSETQ. Trimming cost V 4 bases and J 3 bases; bases outside gene matches: 8.

V usage is TRBV19 and J usage is TRBJ2-1; TRBD2 aligns across 11 bases. Germline CDR1 reads LNHDA; CDR2 reads SQIVND (reference sequence). This CDR3 is 17 amino acids long. J was trimmed by 6 bases and V by 3 bases; bases with no gene match: 10. The DNA for the CDR3 is TGTGCCAGTAGTATTTTAAGACTAGCGGGATCTGTCAATGAGCAGTTCTTC. This sequence encodes CASSILRLAGSVNEQFF.

The chain carries TRBV7-9 and TRBJ2-2; possible D gene TRBD2, 5 bases. Looked up from germline, CDR1 is SEHNR and CDR2 is FQNEAQ (reference sequence). The V gene lost 5 bases and the J gene lost 0 bases, with 7 bases spanning the gap. The CDR3 sequence is 14 residues long. The CDR3 sequence: CASSLGANTGELFF. In DNA form, the CDR3 reads TGTGCCAGCAGCCTGGGAGCGAACACCGGGGAGCTGTTTTTT.

This clone was found a few times. The chain is built from TRBV5-1 and TRBJ1-2, with unresolved D. Trimming removed 2 bases from V and 0 bases from J, with 5 bases in between. The V gene's germline CDR1 is SGHRS and CDR2 YFSETQ. This CDR3 region has 13 residues. CDR3 coding DNA: TGCGCCAGCAGCTTCAGGACTAACTATGGCTACACCTTC. Protein: CASSFRTNYGYTF.

The DNA for the CDR3 is TGCGCCAGCAGCTTGCTAGAACAGACCCAGTACTTC. This gives the protein CASSLLEQTQYF. The chain recombines TRBV5-1 with TRBJ2-5; D is unresolved. Germline assignment: CDR1 SGHRS and CDR2 YFSETQ. Trimming removed 1 base at V and 6 bases at J, with 7 bases between. The CDR3 contains 12 residues.

This sequence joins TRBV7-2 and TRBJ2-2; TRBD2 matches at 8 bases. The germline V gene encodes CDR1 SGHTA and CDR2 FQGNSA. This CDR3 has 15 amino acids. Unmatched junction bases numbered 5, after V lost 5 bases and J lost 3 bases. The CDR3 bases are TGTGCCAGCAGCACTAGCGGTCCTTACACCGGGGAGCTGTTTTTT. Translation gives CASSTSGPYTGELFF.

The rearrangement links TRBV19 to TRBJ1-2; D is perhaps TRBD1 (6 bases). Per germline, CDR1 LNHDA and CDR2 SQIVND (reference sequence). The CDR3 extends over 15 amino acids. V lost 5 bases to trimming and J lost 3 bases, with 16 bases between them. CDR3 nucleotide sequence: TGTGCCAGTAGTCCGAAGATTGGACAGCACTATGGCTACACCTTC. The encoded protein is CASSPKIGQHYGYTF.

This clone was seen a few times. The chain employs TRBV6-5 and TRBJ2-7; 9 bases fit TRBD2. The CDR3 has 15 residues. The V and J ends lost 0 bases and 5 bases, in that order; junction bases with no gene match: 5. CDR1 and CDR2 (germline): MNHEY, SVGAGI. The CDR3: CASSYSGVAGDEQYF. The CDR3 DNA is TGTGCCAGCAGTTACTCCGGGGTAGCGGGAGACGAGCAGTACTTC.

The chain employs TRBV2 and TRBJ2-7; D possibly corresponds to TRBD2 (6 bases). The CDR3 is made up of 13 amino acids. Trimming cost V 8 bases and J 3 bases, with 14 bases left between them. Per germline, CDR1 SNHLY and CDR2 FYNNEI. CDR3 loop: CASGTGLGYEQYF. The DNA of the CDR3 is TGTGCCAGCGGGACTGGCCTTGGCTACGAGCAGTACTTC.

This clone was counted between two and nine times. The chain links TRBV4-1 to TRBJ2-7; 9 nucleotides line up with TRBD2. The V segment lost 5 bases and the J segment 0 bases; nucleotides outside the gene matches: 14. CDR1 is MGHRA, CDR2 YSYEKL, per germline. The CDR3 contains 18 residues. CDR3 sequence reads: CASSSSGPLAGLSYEQYF. In DNA form, the CDR3 reads TGCGCCAGCAGCTCGTCAGGCCCGCTAGCGGGGCTCTCCTACGAGCAGTACTTC.

With respect to this clone: An end of the junction differs from the germline gene, which may be a read error. This chain links TRBV11-2 with TRBJ2-1; D perhaps matches TRBD2 (5 bases). The CDR3 totals 15 residues. CDR1 and CDR2 from the germline V gene are SGHAT and FQNNGV. The CDR3 loop is CASSVEGGLYNEQFF. Here the CDR3 DNA reads TGTGCCAGCAGCGTAGAGGGTGGACTGTACAATGAGCAGTTCTTC.

The chain has TRBV5-5 and TRBJ2-2; D remains unclear. V gave up 2 bases and J gave up 6 bases, with 8 bases separating them. The CDR3 sequence is 13 residues long. Germline CDR1 is SGHKS and CDR2 is YYEKEE (reference sequence). The CDR3 nucleotides are TGTGCCAGCAGCTTTTTGCAGTCCGGGGAGCTGTTTTTT. This sequence encodes CASSFLQSGELFF.

The rearrangement joins TRBV5-1 to TRBJ2-7; 9 bases line up with TRBD1. The germline V gene has CDR1 SGHRS and CDR2 YFSETQ. The V gene end was trimmed by 5 bases and the J gene end by 5 bases; junction bases not matched to a gene: 8. This CDR3 has 14 amino acids. CDR3 sequence (DNA): TGCGCCAGCAGAGGGGGACAGGGTAACAACGAGCAGTACTTC. Its protein is CASRGGQGNNEQYF.

This clone was detected only once. At one end the junction does not follow the germline gene, possibly because of a read error. CDR3 sequence: CASSPQTRADQETQYF. CDR3 coding DNA: TGTGCTAGCAGTCCTCAGACGAGGGCTGACCAAGAGACCCAGTACTTC. This chain joins TRBV7-7 and TRBJ2-5; a possible D gene is TRBD2 (5 bases). CDR1 is SSHAT, CDR2 FNYEAQ, per germline (reference sequence). This CDR3 spans 16 amino acids. The variable domain in full, completed from reference TRBV7-7 and TRBJ2-5, reads GAGVSQSPRYKVTKRGQDVTLRCDPISSHATLYWYQQALGQGPEFLTYFNYEAQPDKSGLPSDRFSAERPEGSISTLTIQRTEQRDSAMYRCASSPQTRADQETQYFGPGTRLLVL.

This sequence joins TRBV27 and TRBJ2-4; no firm D call. The CDR3 is 16 amino acids. Trimming cost V 0 bases and J 0 bases, with 9 bases left between them. Germline V CDR1 and CDR2: MNHEY, SMNVEV (reference sequence). The CDR3 nucleotides are TGTGCCAGCAGTTTATCGGTAGGAGTAGCCAAAAACATTCAGTACTTC. The encoded protein is CASSLSVGVAKNIQYF.

J is TRBJ2-2 and V is TRBV11-2, with TRBD1 matching 9 bases. This CDR3 comprises 18 residues. J gave up 6 bases and V 5 bases, and 16 bases lay outside the gene matches. Germline CDR1 and CDR2: SGHAT and FQNNGV. This CDR3 reads CASSTYRGRFDSAGELFF. Written as DNA, the CDR3 is TGTGCCAGCAGCACCTACAGGGGGCGCTTTGATTCTGCCGGGGAGCTGTTTTTT.

This clone has a handful of counts. The rearrangement joins TRBV4-3 to TRBJ1-2, with 7 bases aligning to TRBD1. V was clipped by 1 base and J by 1 base; unmatched bases: 12. The germline V gene has CDR1 LGHNA and CDR2 YSLEER. The CDR3 runs 18 residues. The CDR3 protein is CASSQGVLGTVLNYGYTF. The CDR3 DNA reads as TGCGCCAGCAGCCAAGGGGTCCTAGGGACAGTGCTTAACTATGGCTACACCTTC.

On this clone: The sample has other DNA sequences that encode this CDR3 too. The chain is built from TRBV5-1 and TRBJ1-2; TRBD1 matches 11 bases. This CDR3 comprises 15 residues. Germline V gene sequence: CDR1 SGHRS, CDR2 YFSETQ. Trimming took 0 bases from V and 4 from J; bases not matched to a gene: 2. CDR3 loop: CASSLGDRGSYGYTF. For the CDR3, the DNA is TGCGCCAGCAGCTTGGGGGACAGGGGGAGCTATGGCTACACCTTC.

The CDR3 DNA is TGTGCCAGCTCACCCTCAGTAGCCAGTTCGAACACTGAAGCTTTCTTT. Its translation is CASSPSVASSNTEAFF. V and J are TRBV18 and TRBJ1-1; no clear D gene. Germline assignment: CDR1 KGHSH and CDR2 LQKENI. The V and J ends lost 3 bases and 1 base respectively, with 15 bases between them. CDR3 size: 16 residues.

The J gene is TRBJ2-2, the V gene TRBV24-1; TRBD2 matches 12 bases. V trimming: 1 base; J trimming: 3 bases; junction bases outside the gene matches: 8. Germline loops: CDR1 KGHDR, CDR2 SFDVKD. There are 19 residues in the CDR3. DNA for the CDR3: TGTGCCACCAGTGATTTCCGACTAGCGGGAGATGGGCACACCGGGGAGCTGTTTTTT. This gives the protein CATSDFRLAGDGHTGELFF.

V is TRBV18 and J is TRBJ1-2; no clear D. The ends were cut back, 1 base at V and 5 bases at J, with 8 bases in the middle. The germline CDR1 and CDR2 sequences are KGHSH and LQKENI. This CDR3 comprises 13 residues. Here the CDR3 DNA reads TGTGCCAGCTCACCACGCCTGGAGTATGGCTACACCTTC. This gives the protein CASSPRLEYGYTF.

This chain uses TRBV5-4 with TRBJ2-4, with TRBD1 as a possible D gene (6 bases). Germline CDR1 SGHNT, CDR2 YYREEE (reference sequence). This CDR3 contains 14 residues. Trimming took off 4 bases at V and 7 bases at J, with 15 bases between the two ends. CDR3 region: CASSQPAGDNIQYF. In nucleotides, the CDR3 is TGTGCCAGCAGCCAGCCGGCAGGGGACAACATTCAGTACTTC.

The J gene is TRBJ1-2, the V gene TRBV21-1; TRBD1 is the table's D call, not checked against the DNA. TRBV21-1 is a listed pseudogene. The length of the CDR3 is 15 residues. CDR3 coding DNA: TGTGCCAGCACCAAGGACAGGGGGAGCGACTATGGCTACACCTTC. This sequence encodes CASTKDRGSDYGYTF.

The chain is built from TRBV5-6 and TRBJ2-4; 9 nucleotides line up with TRBD1. This CDR3 is 13 amino acids long. The V gene end was trimmed by 3 bases and the J gene end by 8 bases; junction bases not matched to a gene: 3. Germline values: CDR1 SGHDT, CDR2 YYEEEE. Written as DNA, the CDR3 is TGTGCCAGCAGCTCGGACAGGGGATACATTCAGTACTTC. Protein product: CASSSDRGYIQYF.